Following are 26 T cell receptor beta chains from one sample sequenced in a study of regulatory T cells in long-lasting Graves disease. CDR3 regions were amplified by Arm-PCR using iRepertoire HTBI primers to build TCR beta libraries. One entry per CDR3 protein, called by TCRdb with MiXCR from the multiplex PCR reads. This table holds around 420,000 distinct CDR3 sequences, around a sixth found once. Time point noted: newly diagnosed GD, antithyroid drugs for less than 3 months. The TCR library was made from RNA extracted from PBMCs. Sample: peripheral blood mononuclear cells (PBMCs), taken at new diagnosis, from a patient treated with antithyroid drugs. The receptors derive from a female donor with Graves disease.

This chain's CDR3 is CASSQEFGDHYEKLFF. The CDR3 bases are TGCGCCAGCAGCCAAGAATTCGGGGACCACTATGAAAAACTGTTTTTT. V is TRBV4-3 and J is TRBJ1-4; perhaps TRBD1 as D (5 bases). The germline V and J ends were trimmed by 0 bases and 6 bases, with 14 bases remaining between them. Per germline, CDR1 LGHNA and CDR2 YSLEER. The CDR3 is 16 amino acids.

This clonotype was observed at least ten times. CDR3 nucleotide sequence: TGTGCCAGCAGTATCCCGTACAATGAGCAGTTCTTC. Protein sequence: CASSIPYNEQFF. The V gene is TRBV27, the J gene TRBJ2-1; no firm D call. This CDR3 has 12 residues. V was cut by 5 bases and J by 4 bases, with 6 bases left in between. The germline CDR1 and CDR2 sequences are MNHEY and SMNVEV (reference sequence).

This clonotype was detected many times. The chain is built from TRBV7-8 and TRBJ2-7, with 8 positions matching TRBD1. V lost 4 bases and J lost 5; bases outside the gene matches: 7. Germline assignment: CDR1 SGHVS and CDR2 FQNEAQ. The CDR3 has 14 amino acids. CDR3: CASSSRTGYHEQYF. The CDR3 coding sequence is TGTGCCAGCAGCTCTCGGACAGGGTATCACGAGCAGTACTTC. Looking up the rest from reference TRBV7-8 and TRBJ2-7 gives the full variable domain: GAGVSQSPRYKVAKRGQDVALRCDPISGHVSLFWYQQALGQGPEFLTYFQNEAQLDKSGLPSDRFFAERPEGSVSTLKIQRTQQEDSAVYLCASSSRTGYHEQYFGPGTRLTVT.

The genes are TRBV6-2 or TRBV6-3 and TRBJ2-2, with 7 bases fitting TRBD2. Losses at the gene ends were 6 bases for V and 6 bases for J; bases not matched to a gene: 16. CDR1 and CDR2 (germline): MNHEY, SVGEGT. This CDR3 is 17 amino acids long. CDR3 sequence reads: CASSSPNRLARAGELFF. The CDR3 DNA follows: TGTGCCAGCAGCTCTCCGAACAGACTAGCCAGGGCCGGGGAGCTGTTTTTT.

This clonotype was counted at least ten times. The V call is TRBV3-1, the J call TRBJ1-1; maybe TRBD1 (5 bases). V gave up 5 bases and J gave up 2 bases, with 12 bases separating them. This CDR3 has 14 residues. CDR1 is LGHDT and CDR2 is YNNKEL in the germline V gene (reference sequence). The CDR3 loop reads CASSYTQGNTEAFF. As DNA, the CDR3 is TGTGCCAGCAGCTACACGCAGGGTAACACTGAAGCTTTCTTT.

Remarks on this clonotype: It is likely a read error: a sequence one base away is far more abundant. The chain uses TRBV13 and TRBJ2-1; D gene ambiguous. The V gene's germline CDR1 is PRHDT and CDR2 FYEKMQ (reference sequence). This CDR3 spans 14 amino acids. Trimming removed 2 bases at V and 10 bases at J, with 15 bases between. The chain's CDR3 is CASSLSENSYEQFF. CDR3 DNA: TGTGCCAGCAGCTTATCAGAGAACTCCTACGAGCAGTTCTTC.

This clonotype was counted ten times or more. The rearrangement uses TRBV9 and TRBJ1-5; D not resolved. V was clipped by 1 base and J by 5 bases, with 7 bases between them. CDR1 is SGDLS, CDR2 YYNGEE, per germline. This CDR3 spans 13 amino acids. The CDR3 loop is CASSVRGDQPQHF. The CDR3 region has the DNA TGTGCCAGCAGCGTACGCGGTGATCAGCCCCAGCATTTT.

This chain connects TRBV19 to TRBJ1-6; the D gene is possibly TRBD1 (5 bases). The CDR3 covers 15 residues. The germline V gene encodes CDR1 LNHDA and CDR2 SQIVND (reference sequence). V dropped 4 bases and J dropped 6 bases, with 13 bases sitting between them. Here the CDR3 reads CASSTGTGGNSPLHF. The CDR3 nucleotides read TGTGCCAGTAGTACCGGGACTGGGGGTAATTCACCCCTCCACTTT.

This clonotype showed up many times. The V call is TRBV27, the J call TRBJ1-5; 9 nucleotides agree with TRBD1. The junction had 13 bases not matched to a gene; V was cut back by 4 bases and J by 6 bases. The V gene's germline CDR1 is MNHEY and CDR2 SMNVEV (reference sequence). The CDR3 runs 17 residues. CDR3 in DNA: TGTGCCAGCAGTTCAACCTTGGGGACAGGGATGAGTCAGCCCCAGCATTTT. Its protein is CASSSTLGTGMSQPQHF.

The CDR3 loop is CASSQGARNYGYTF. CDR3 nucleotides: TGTGCCAGCAGTCAGGGGGCCCGAAACTATGGCTACACCTTC. The V gene is TRBV28, the J gene TRBJ1-2; TRBD1 agrees at 8 bases. With V trimmed by 5 bases and J by 2 bases, 4 bases remained unmatched. Germline CDR1 and CDR2: MDHEN and SYDVKM. CDR3 length: 14 amino acids.

This clonotype was recorded at least ten times. This sequence joins TRBV12-3 or TRBV12-4 and TRBJ2-7; TRBD2 agrees at 8 bases. V lost 4 bases to trimming and J lost 4 bases; unmatched junction nucleotides: 21. The length of the CDR3 is 19 residues. Here the CDR3 reads CASSSGRGTFTKRGYEQYF. The CDR3 coding sequence is TGTGCCAGCAGTTCGGGGAGAGGGACATTCACGAAGCGGGGGTACGAGCAGTACTTC.

This clonotype was detected many times. This chain uses TRBV9 with TRBJ2-2, with D hard to call. The CDR3 sequence is 16 residues long. Germline CDR1 and CDR2: SGDLS and YYNGEE. V was pared by 4 bases and J by 7 bases, with 20 bases between. The CDR3 nucleotides read TGTGCCAGCAGCCCCCCCCGCGTGATCAGCAACGGGGAGCTGTTTTTT. This translates into CASSPPRVISNGELFF.

Of note for this clonotype: A far more abundant clone sits one base away, making this likely a read error. The chain couples TRBV7-2 to TRBJ2-2; D is possibly TRBD2 (5 bases). This CDR3 comprises 17 residues. The V gene's germline CDR1 is SGHTA and CDR2 FQGNSA. The CDR3 protein is CASNRNGKGLNTGEPFF. CDR3 DNA sequence: TGTGCCAGCAACCGTAATGGTAAAGGGCTGAACACCGGGGAGCCGTTTTTT.

The chain has TRBV19 and TRBJ1-6; perhaps TRBD1 as D (6 bases). Germline V lookup: CDR1 LNHDA, CDR2 SQIVND (reference sequence). The V and J ends lost 1 base and 14 bases respectively, with 27 bases between them. The CDR3 sequence is 18 residues long. The DNA for the CDR3 is TGTGCCAGTAGTATAGCAAACCCACCGACAGGCCCTTTTGGGTCCCTCCACTTT. Translating it yields CASSIANPPTGPFGSLHF. The variable domain in full, completed from reference TRBV19 and TRBJ1-6, reads DGGITQSPKYLFRKEGQNVTLSCEQNLNHDAMYWYRQDPGQGLRLIYYSQIVNDFQKGDIAEGYSVSREKKESFPLTVTSAQKNPTAFYLCASSIANPPTGPFGSLHFGNGTRLTVT.

This clonotype came up a few times. Given a much more abundant clone one base away, this may be a read error. The rearrangement links TRBV27 to TRBJ1-1; 7 nucleotides line up with TRBD1. V dropped 7 bases and J dropped 3; count of bases not matched to a gene: 8. Germline CDR1 MNHEY, CDR2 SMNVEV (reference sequence). This CDR3 region has 14 residues. The CDR3 loop reads CASTRQGLDTEAFF. In DNA, the CDR3 is TGTGCCAGCACCCGACAGGGATTGGACACTGAAGCTTTCTTT.

This clonotype was picked up many times. The chain uses TRBV7-2 and TRBJ2-7; perhaps TRBD1 as D (6 bases). Trimming shortened V by 3 bases and J by 2 bases, and 11 bases separated the two germline ends. Germline CDR1 reads SGHTA; CDR2 reads FQGNSA. CDR3 length equals 14 residues. CDR3 amino acids: CASSFFRTAYEQYF. The CDR3 nucleotides read TGTGCCAGCAGCTTTTTCCGGACAGCCTACGAGCAGTACTTC.

There are many counts of this clonotype. The chain has TRBV5-1 and TRBJ2-3, with 10 bases fitting TRBD2. With 3 bases clipped from V and 9 bases from J, the junction kept 10 bases outside the gene matches. Germline loops: CDR1 SGHRS, CDR2 YFSETQ. CDR3 size: 15 residues. The CDR3 sequence: CASSSEPASGGTQYF. The DNA for the CDR3 is TGCGCCAGCAGCTCCGAACCCGCTAGCGGGGGCACGCAGTATTTT.

This clonotype has a handful of counts. The chain is built from TRBV7-9 and TRBJ2-1; D is tentatively TRBD1 or TRBD2 (5 bases each). The CDR3 runs to 22 residues. The V gene lost 7 bases and the J gene lost 0 bases, with 34 bases spanning the gap. Per the germline V gene, CDR1 is SEHNR and CDR2 is FQNEAQ (reference sequence). DNA of the CDR3: TGTGCCAGCATTCTGCCCCGCCTTGCAGGGTCGCTTGGCGGGTCCTCCTACAATGAGCAGTTCTTC. Translation gives CASILPRLAGSLGGSSYNEQFF.

This clonotype was seen many times. The chain carries TRBV7-2 and TRBJ2-7; D may match TRBD1 or TRBD2 (5 bases each). This CDR3 region has 14 residues. CDR1 and CDR2 (germline): SGHTA, FQGNSA. V was clipped by 5 bases and J by 2 bases, with 13 bases between them. The CDR3 nucleotides read TGTGCCAGCAGCCCCGGGGCGGGTCCCTACGAGCAGTACTTC. This translates into CASSPGAGPYEQYF.

This clonotype was counted at least ten times. The V gene is TRBV3-1, the J gene TRBJ1-3; D ambiguous. With 2 bases removed from V and 0 bases from J, the gap between germline ends came to 14 bases. The germline CDR1 and CDR2 sequences are LGHDT and YNNKEL (reference sequence). The CDR3 covers 17 residues. CDR3 in DNA: TGTGCCAGCAGCCAACGTAGTGGTCCCCGCTCTGGAAACACCATATATTTT. Protein sequence: CASSQRSGPRSGNTIYF.

Only a few counts were recorded for this clonotype. The V call is TRBV20-1, the J call TRBJ1-3; D unclear. This CDR3 spans 14 amino acids. Trimming took 5 bases from V and 0 from J, leaving 11 bases between them. Germline loops: CDR1 DFQATT, CDR2 SNEGSKA (reference sequence). The CDR3 DNA follows: TGCAGTGCTGTAGACGGAATCTCTGGAAACACCATATATTTT. Amino acids: CSAVDGISGNTIYF.

This clonotype has a count of ten or more. V and J are TRBV20-1 and TRBJ1-5; D is possibly TRBD1 (5 bases). The germline V gene encodes CDR1 DFQATT and CDR2 SNEGSKA (reference sequence). Trimming left V 6 bases short and J 4 bases short, with 16 bases between. This CDR3 comprises 14 residues. In nucleotides, the CDR3 is TGCAGTGCCCAGAAGGGACCGAAAAATCAGCCCCAGCATTTT. Translating gives CSAQKGPKNQPQHF.

The V call is TRBV27, the J call TRBJ1-3; D may be TRBD1 (6 bases). Germline CDR1 is MNHEY and CDR2 is SMNVEV (reference sequence). CDR3 length: 13 amino acids. The V gene lost 8 bases and the J gene lost 0 bases, with 8 bases spanning the gap. The CDR3 DNA is TGTGCCAGCTGGGGGCACTCTGGAAACACCATATATTTT. It yields the protein CASWGHSGNTIYF.

This clonotype was observed a handful of times. V gene TRBV24-1 combines with J gene TRBJ2-1; D remains ambiguous. This CDR3 comprises 14 residues. The germline V gene has CDR1 KGHDR and CDR2 SFDVKD. Trimming took 8 bases from V and 3 from J, leaving 13 bases between them. The CDR3 protein is CATMARSDYNEQFF. For the CDR3, the DNA is TGTGCCACCATGGCACGGTCGGACTACAATGAGCAGTTCTTC.

This clonotype was detected a few times. V is TRBV4-1 and J is TRBJ1-6, with D unresolved. CDR3 size: 16 residues. CDR1 and CDR2 (germline): MGHRA, YSYEKL. V was pared by 3 bases and J by 4 bases, with 13 bases between. This chain's CDR3 is CASSQGQRQYNSPLHF. The DNA for the CDR3 is TGCGCCAGCAGCCAGGGCCAGCGCCAATATAATTCACCCCTCCACTTT.

This clonotype came up many times. The chain recombines TRBV20-1 with TRBJ2-3, with 10 nucleotides matching TRBD2. The germline CDR1 and CDR2 sequences are DFQATT and SNEGSKA (reference sequence). V was pared by 1 base and J by 6 bases, with 13 bases of the junction left unmatched. The CDR3 has 17 amino acids. The CDR3 DNA reads TGCAGTGCTAGAGTCCAGAGCGGGGGGGCCTGGAGGGATACGCAGTATTTT. It codes for CSARVQSGGAWRDTQYF.